Following are 32 T cell receptor beta chains from one sample sequenced in a study of blood T cells in healthy people across ages. Next came a second PCR, run for roughly 6 to 11 cycles, which used a sample-barcoded 5' primer along with a J-beta primer mix. TCRdb independently ran MiXCR on the 5' RACE reads; one entry per CDR3 protein. This table has 1.5 million to 1.9 million distinct CDR3 sequences, 42% appearing once. Sequences were obtained from blood. Receptor source: a woman under 30 in good health.

The chain employs TRBV12-3 or TRBV12-4 and TRBJ2-1; 8 bases line up with TRBD1. V lost 3 bases and J lost 8; bases outside the gene matches: 6. The CDR3 is made up of 14 amino acids. The CDR3, as DNA: TGTGCCAGCAGTTTCGCAGGGGGCGGCGATGAGCAGTTCTTC. Protein: CASSFAGGGDEQFF.

The V call is TRBV5-5, the J call TRBJ2-5, with 12 positions matching TRBD2. With V trimmed by 6 bases and J by 4 bases, 7 bases remained unmatched. Germline values: CDR1 SGHKS, CDR2 YYEKEE (reference sequence). The CDR3 sequence is 15 residues long. The CDR3 is CASTLPLAGGETQYF. The CDR3 DNA reads as TGTGCCAGCACTTTGCCACTAGCGGGAGGAGAGACCCAGTACTTC.

V is TRBV27 and J is TRBJ2-4; D is unresolved. Germline V gene sequence: CDR1 MNHEY, CDR2 SMNVEV (reference sequence). With 5 bases removed from V and 0 bases from J, the gap between germline ends came to 14 bases. CDR3 size: 16 residues. CDR3 sequence (DNA): TGTGCCAGCAGTGCATCCGTCGCACTAGCCAAAAACATTCAGTACTTC. This sequence encodes CASSASVALAKNIQYF.

The chain is built from TRBV12-3 or TRBV12-4 and TRBJ2-5, with D uncertain. The V and J ends lost 5 bases and 5 bases respectively, with 9 bases between them. This CDR3 contains 12 residues. CDR3 amino acids: CASSDRRETQYF. The CDR3 DNA reads as TGTGCCAGCAGTGACCGACGGGAGACCCAGTACTTC.

The chain combines TRBV9 with TRBJ2-3; 9 positions agree with TRBD1. J was trimmed by 0 bases and V by 5 bases; bases with no gene match: 4. Looked up from germline, CDR1 is SGDLS and CDR2 is YYNGEE. The CDR3 consists of 15 residues. This chain's CDR3 is CASSVQGASTDTQYF. The CDR3 DNA is TGTGCCAGCAGTGTACAGGGGGCTAGCACAGATACGCAGTATTTT.

This clonotype has a handful of counts. The CDR3 spells CASSLRAGRDNEQYF. The DNA of the CDR3 is TGTGCCAGCAGCCTCCGGGCGGGGCGAGACAATGAGCAGTACTTC. V usage is TRBV3-1 and J usage is TRBJ2-7, with D possibly matching TRBD2 (6 bases). This CDR3 spans 15 amino acids. Germline CDR1 and CDR2: LGHDT and YNNKEL (reference sequence). V lost 4 bases and J lost 7, with 20 bases in between.

This clonotype turned up a few times. The V gene is TRBV4-3, the J gene TRBJ2-7; possible D gene TRBD1, 5 bases. Trimming stripped 0 bases from V and 2 bases from J, with 11 bases between. The CDR3 covers 15 residues. Germline CDR1 and CDR2: LGHNA and YSLEER. CDR3 in DNA: TGCGCCAGCAGCCAAGATTACGTCAGGGCCTACGAGCAGTACTTC. Translated, it gives CASSQDYVRAYEQYF.

This chain uses TRBV24-1 with TRBJ1-2; TRBD1 aligns across 11 bases. Germline V lookup: CDR1 KGHDR, CDR2 SFDVKD. The CDR3 extends over 12 amino acids. V dropped 6 bases and J dropped 10; count of bases not matched to a gene: 3. CDR3 in DNA: TGTGCCACCAGTAGGACAGGGGGCGCCTACACCTTC. Translated: CATSRTGGAYTF.

This clonotype was observed a few times. The chain is built from TRBV20-1 and TRBJ1-6; D unclear. This CDR3 is 15 amino acids long. Germline lookup yields CDR1 DFQATT and CDR2 SNEGSKA (reference sequence). V was trimmed by 7 bases and J by 0 bases, leaving 13 bases between them. In DNA form, the CDR3 reads TGCAGTGGCGAGCCCTTGGGCTCCTATAATTCACCCCTCCACTTT. This translates into CSGEPLGSYNSPLHF.

In its sample, this clonotype was seen a few times. V gene TRBV7-2 combines with J gene TRBJ2-7; D not certain. V was clipped by 3 bases and J by 3 bases, with 21 bases between them. The CDR3 consists of 17 residues. Germline V gives CDR1 SGHTA, CDR2 FQGNSA. The CDR3 sequence: CASSFRQTQIGYYEQYF. In DNA, the CDR3 is TGTGCCAGCAGCTTCCGCCAGACACAAATCGGTTACTACGAGCAGTACTTC.

To note about this clonotype: A junction end diverges from the germline sequence, so it may reflect a read error. The chain links TRBV15 to TRBJ1-2, with D unresolved. In germline, CDR1 is LNHNV, CDR2 YYDKDF (reference sequence). The CDR3 consists of 14 residues. This CDR3 is CATSRDLGSYGYTF. The CDR3 DNA is TGCGCCACCAGCAGAGATCTTGGGAGCTATGGCTACACCTTC.

V and J are TRBV5-5 and TRBJ1-2; no clear D. Trimming shortened V by 1 base and J by 8 bases, and 9 bases separated the two germline ends. This CDR3 region has 12 residues. Per the germline V gene, CDR1 is SGHKS and CDR2 is YYEKEE (reference sequence). CDR3: CASSLRLGGYTF. As DNA, the CDR3 is TGTGCCAGCAGCTTGCGACTTGGAGGCTACACCTTC.

The chain has TRBV12-3 or TRBV12-4 and TRBJ2-3, with D unclear. Trimming stripped 5 bases from V and 7 bases from J, with 10 bases between. The CDR3 contains 12 residues. CDR3 bases: TGTGCCAGCAGTGTTCCTGGAAATACGCAGTATTTT. Residues: CASSVPGNTQYF.

Details on this clonotype: This clone may be a read error of a much larger clone one base away. V gene TRBV4-2 combines with J gene TRBJ1-1; no definite D call. CDR1 LGHNA and CDR2 YNFKEQ come from the germline V gene. The CDR3 totals 13 residues. CDR3 nucleotide sequence: TGTGCCGGCAGCTACGGTGTGAACACTGAAGCTTTCTTT. Protein: CAGSYGVNTEAFF.

Ten or more counts support this clonotype. J is TRBJ1-2 and V is TRBV12-3 or TRBV12-4, with a possible D match to TRBD1 (5 bases). This CDR3 is built from 13 residues. V was trimmed by 6 bases and J by 7 bases, leaving 15 bases between them. Here the CDR3 DNA reads TGTGCCAGCAGACCTCAAGGGGCAGGTGGCTACACCTTC. This codes for CASRPQGAGGYTF.

V gene TRBV5-1 combines with J gene TRBJ2-5; tentative D call: TRBD1 (6 bases). V was clipped by 6 bases and J by 0 bases, with 9 bases between them. The CDR3 has 13 amino acids. Germline V gene lookup returns CDR1 SGHRS and CDR2 YFSETQ. CDR3 DNA sequence: TGCGCCAGCAACGCAGGGGACCAAGAGACCCAGTACTTC. Protein sequence: CASNAGDQETQYF.

The sample holds a few counts of this clonotype. The chain joins TRBV25-1 to TRBJ1-2; tentatively, D is TRBD1 (6 bases). The CDR3 has 14 amino acids. From germline, CDR1 is MGHDK and CDR2 SYGVNS. The germline V and J ends were trimmed by 4 bases and 4 bases, with 13 bases remaining between them. CDR3 amino acids: CASSVQGLGYGYTF. CDR3 nucleotide sequence: TGTGCCAGCAGTGTCCAGGGGTTGGGCTATGGCTACACCTTC.

This clonotype was recorded at least ten times. V is TRBV9 and J is TRBJ2-1, with 9 bases that match TRBD2. The CDR3 has 15 residues. Trimming took 2 bases from V and 4 from J; bases not matched to a gene: 4. Germline loops: CDR1 SGDLS, CDR2 YYNGEE. CDR3 sequence (DNA): TGTGCCAGCAGCGTCGGAGCGGGAGGATACAATGAGCAGTTCTTC. Translation: CASSVGAGGYNEQFF.

For the CDR3, the DNA is TGCAGTGCTAGATCAAACATGGGAGCTCCTGCACAAAACTATGGCTACACCTTC. It translates to CSARSNMGAPAQNYGYTF. The rearrangement uses TRBV20-1 and TRBJ1-2; D gene uncertain. Trimming removed 2 bases at V and 2 bases at J, with 24 bases between. The germline V gene encodes CDR1 DFQATT and CDR2 SNEGSKA (reference sequence). The CDR3 spans 18 residues.

A few counts support this clonotype. The rearrangement joins TRBV19 to TRBJ1-2, with D possibly matching TRBD1 (6 bases). Trimming stripped 3 bases from V and 0 bases from J, with 14 bases between. The length of the CDR3 is 16 residues. The germline V gene has CDR1 LNHDA and CDR2 SQIVND (reference sequence). The DNA for the CDR3 is TGTGCCAGTAGTATCTGGACAGTTTATTCTAACTATGGCTACACCTTC. Translating gives CASSIWTVYSNYGYTF.

This chain links TRBV27 with TRBJ1-1; D not certain. V was clipped by 3 bases and J by 6 bases, with 14 bases between them. Germline values: CDR1 MNHEY, CDR2 SMNVEV (reference sequence). This CDR3 is 14 amino acids long. DNA of the CDR3: TGTGCCAGCAGTTTGGACTATCGGAGGCCTGAAGCTTTCTTT. This encodes CASSLDYRRPEAFF.

V and J are TRBV25-1 and TRBJ1-1, with a weak D call TRBD1 (5 bases). With 2 bases removed from V and 0 bases from J, the gap between germline ends came to 10 bases. Germline-derived CDR1 and CDR2 are MGHDK and SYGVNS. The CDR3 covers 15 residues. In DNA form, the CDR3 reads TGTGCCAGCAGTGAACATATGGGGCTGAACACTGAAGCTTTCTTT. Amino acid sequence: CASSEHMGLNTEAFF.

This clonotype was seen a handful of times. This chain connects TRBV5-8 to TRBJ1-2; D unresolved. V was pared by 4 bases and J by 4 bases, with 8 bases between. This CDR3 is built from 12 residues. Looked up from germline, CDR1 is SGHTS and CDR2 is YDEGEE. CDR3 bases: TGTGCCAGCAGCATCGACCTCTATGGCTACACCTTC. It encodes CASSIDLYGYTF. The variable domain in full, with the rest retrieved from reference TRBV5-8 and TRBJ1-2, is EAGVTQSPTHLIKTRGQQATLRCSPISGHTSVYWYQQALGLGLQFLLWYDEGEERNRGNFPPRFSGRQFPNYSSELNVNALELEDSALYLCASSIDLYGYTFGSGTRLTVV.

This clonotype was detected a few times. The CDR3 nucleotides read TGTGCCAGCAGCTCGCGACTGGACAGTGGCTACACCTTC. This sequence encodes CASSSRLDSGYTF. V gene TRBV7-2 combines with J gene TRBJ1-2; the D gene is possibly TRBD1 (6 bases). Trimming shortened V by 4 bases and J by 7 bases, and 13 bases separated the two germline ends. Germline V lookup: CDR1 SGHTA, CDR2 FQGNSA. This CDR3 has 13 residues.

The CDR3 bases are TGCGCCAGCAGCTCCGGACAGGGGAACTATGAGCAGTACTTC. Its protein is CASSSGQGNYEQYF. The rearrangement uses TRBV5-1 and TRBJ2-7; 9 bases match TRBD1. Losses at the gene ends were 3 bases for V and 7 bases for J; bases not matched to a gene: 8. In germline, CDR1 is SGHRS, CDR2 YFSETQ. The length of the CDR3 is 14 residues.

Turning to this clonotype: Germline and junction disagree at one end, which may indicate a read error. Written as DNA, the CDR3 is TGCGCCAGCAGCTATGACATAGGCAGGCAAGAGACCCAGTTCTTC. Amino acids: CASSYDIGRQETQFF. The chain combines TRBV5-4 with TRBJ2-1; D is unclear. Germline values: CDR1 SGHNT, CDR2 YYREEE (reference sequence). This CDR3 comprises 15 residues.

V usage is TRBV11-2 and J usage is TRBJ2-3; TRBD2 aligns across 7 bases. This CDR3 has 16 amino acids. The germline V gene has CDR1 SGHAT and CDR2 FQNNGV. The ends lost 5 bases at V and 0 bases at J; junction bases unmatched: 8. The CDR3 reads CASSRKGTTSTDTQYF. As DNA, the CDR3 is TGTGCCAGCAGCAGAAAAGGGACTACGAGCACAGATACGCAGTATTTT.

This clonotype was seen more than once but under ten times. This chain uses TRBV6-5 with TRBJ2-7, with D perhaps matching TRBD2 (6 bases). This CDR3 is 15 amino acids long. Germline CDR1 is MNHEY and CDR2 is SVGAGI. Deletions cut 2 bases from V and 0 bases from J, with 11 bases between. As DNA, the CDR3 is TGTGCCAGCAGTTACGTGGCGGGGAGCTCCTACGAGCAGTACTTC. It specifies CASSYVAGSSYEQYF.

This chain uses TRBV7-8 with TRBJ2-1; 8 bases match TRBD2. The CDR3 length is 14 residues. Per germline, CDR1 SGHVS and CDR2 FQNEAQ. V lost 5 bases and J lost 6; bases outside the gene matches: 6. CDR3 residues: CASSPTGRGNEQFF. CDR3 coding DNA: TGTGCCAGCAGCCCAACCGGGAGGGGCAATGAGCAGTTCTTC.

This clonotype occurred a few times. This rearrangement joins TRBV29-1 to TRBJ2-1, with D tentatively TRBD1 (6 bases). Germline V gene lookup returns CDR1 SQVTM and CDR2 ANQGSEA. The CDR3 contains 14 residues. The V and J ends lost 7 bases and 6 bases respectively, with 19 bases between them. The CDR3 sequence is CSAFRDTKRNEQFF. Here the CDR3 DNA reads TGCAGCGCGTTCCGGGACACCAAACGCAATGAGCAGTTCTTC.

About this clonotype: At one boundary the junction diverges from the germline segment, which might be a read error. The chain joins TRBV7-9 to TRBJ2-7; D could derive from TRBD1 or TRBD2 (5 bases each). The CDR3 has 14 residues. CDR1 SEHNR and CDR2 FQNEAQ come from the germline V gene (reference sequence). CDR3 region: CATSLGDGTYEQYF. In DNA, the CDR3 is TGTGCCACCAGCTTAGGGGACGGGACCTACGAGCAGTACTTC.

The chain combines TRBV6-6 with TRBJ2-5, with D uncertain. Germline V gene lookup returns CDR1 MNHNY and CDR2 SVGAGI (reference sequence). The CDR3 contains 12 residues. V shed 4 bases and J shed 7 bases, with 10 bases lying between them. CDR3 sequence: CASSSTKGTQYF. In nucleotides, the CDR3 is TGTGCCAGCAGTTCCACCAAGGGGACCCAGTACTTC.